The following is a T cell receptor (beta chain) sequence with its context. This sample is part of a study of blood T cell repertoires in COVID-19. Measured with immunoSEQ multiplex PCR; TCRdb has only the in-frame clones, and not every one. The table lists about 380,000 clones, around nine tenths of them singletons. This CDR3 has 16 residues. Germline assignment: CDR1 MDHEN and CDR2 SYDVKM. The V gene lost 3 bases and the J gene lost 0 bases, with 13 bases spanning the gap. J is TRBJ2-3 and V is TRBV28, with D possibly matching TRBD2 (6 bases). Sequenced input: PBMCs or T cells enriched from blood (not recorded which). The TCR originated in a woman in her late teens or twenties who had recovered from COVID-19. CDR3 protein: CASSFAGPRSTDTQYF. The CDR3 DNA sequence: TGTGCCAGCAGTTTCGCGGGGCCTAGAAGCACAGATACGCAGTATTTT.